These 7 T cell receptor beta chains share one sample of origin, sequenced in a study of blood T cell repertoires in COVID-19. Here immunoSEQ multiplex PCR was the method, and the copy in TCRdb shows in-frame clones only, minus some. The sample includes 250,000 to 400,000 clones, about 87% of them seen just once. The specimen sequenced was peripheral blood. The receptor source for this set is a woman aged 25 to 45 with COVID-19, enrolled during active disease.

This rearrangement joins TRBV19 to TRBJ1-1, with 8 bases fitting TRBD1. This CDR3 is built from 16 residues. Germline CDR1 and CDR2: LNHDA and SQIVND (reference sequence). V trimming: 4 bases; J trimming: 5 bases; junction bases outside the gene matches: 12. CDR3 amino acids: CASSTGAGGAGTEAFF. CDR3 nucleotides: TGTGCCAGTAGTACGGGGGCAGGGGGCGCAGGGACTGAAGCTTTCTTT.

The genes are TRBV7-9 and TRBJ2-5; D perhaps matches TRBD2 (6 bases). The ends were cut back, 9 bases at V and 2 bases at J, with 7 bases in the middle. Germline V lookup: CDR1 SEHNR, CDR2 FQNEAQ (reference sequence). The CDR3 consists of 11 residues. CDR3 in amino acids: CASGGQETQYF. CDR3 sequence (DNA): TGTGCCAGTGGGGGGCAAGAGACCCAGTACTTC.

CDR3 amino acids: CASRPGQGAYSGTDTQYF. CDR3 DNA sequence: TGCGCCAGCAGGCCGGGACAGGGGGCATATAGTGGCACAGATACGCAGTATTTT. This chain joins TRBV5-1 and TRBJ2-3; 12 bases agree with TRBD1. V was clipped by 5 bases and J by 1 base; unmatched bases: 11. Germline V CDR1 and CDR2: SGHRS, YFSETQ. The CDR3 has 18 amino acids.

For the CDR3, the DNA is TGTGCCAGCAGTTTTCGCGGGGCCCTCACCTACGAGCAGTACGTC. Translation gives CASSFRGALTYEQYV. The rearrangement joins TRBV28 to TRBJ2-7; a possible D gene is TRBD2 (6 bases). Germline V lookup: CDR1 MDHEN, CDR2 SYDVKM. The CDR3 totals 15 residues. The germline V and J ends were trimmed by 3 bases and 2 bases, with 14 bases remaining between them.

The chain joins TRBV12-3 or TRBV12-4 to TRBJ2-3; perhaps TRBD2 as D (6 bases). The CDR3 runs to 12 residues. V was pared by 8 bases and J by 3 bases, with 9 bases between. CDR3 in amino acids: CASGAGTDTQYF. As DNA, the CDR3 is TGTGCCAGCGGGGCGGGGACAGATACGCAGTATTTT.

This chain joins TRBV7-9 and TRBJ2-3, with 10 bases aligning to TRBD2. The CDR3 is made up of 17 amino acids. After removal of 0 bases from V and 1 base from J, the junction contained 4 bases not matched to a gene. CDR1 and CDR2 (germline): SEHNR, FQNEAQ (reference sequence). DNA of the CDR3: TGTGCCAGCAGCTTAGCGAATCTAGCGGGAGGCACAGATACGCAGTATTTT. Residues: CASSLANLAGGTDTQYF.

The chain joins TRBV2 to TRBJ2-3; D may be TRBD1 (5 bases). Germline lookup yields CDR1 SNHLY and CDR2 FYNNEI. The CDR3 has 15 amino acids. V was trimmed by 6 bases and J by 1 base, leaving 14 bases between them. CDR3 DNA sequence: TGTGCCAGCAGCGGGCAGGGATATCGCACAGATACGCAGTATTTT. It encodes CASSGQGYRTDTQYF.